These 2 T cell receptor beta chains originate from one sample sequenced in a study of T cell repertoires in cytomegalovirus infection. No antigens are known for them. MiXCR, applied by TCRdb to the reads, yields one record per CDR3 protein. The data contain approximately 990,000 distinct CDR3 sequences, roughly 31% of them seen just once; the ten biggest clones take up 13%. The sequences come from cultured CD8+ T cells from PBMCs, collected from culture after CMV antigen stimulation. These receptors came from a human donor in good health (CMV status not recorded). Some clones in this sample may be carry-over from other donors' samples.

The rearrangement uses TRBV28 and TRBJ2-1, with 13 positions matching TRBD2. CDR1 is MDHEN and CDR2 is SYDVKM in the germline V gene. The CDR3 extends over 17 amino acids. V shed 5 bases, J shed 0 bases, and the junction held 4 bases outside the gene matches. CDR3 region: CASSRTSGGYSYNEQFF. DNA of the CDR3: TGTGCCAGCAGTCGGACTAGCGGGGGATACTCCTACAATGAGCAGTTCTTC.

This clonotype was observed a few times. The chain combines TRBV10-3 with TRBJ1-1, with a possible D match to TRBD1 (6 bases). Trimming removed 6 bases from V and 4 bases from J, with 15 bases in between. Germline V gene data show CDR1 as ENHRY and CDR2 as SYGVKD. The CDR3 sequence is 14 residues long. The CDR3 DNA is TGTGCCATCAGATTCGAGGGGGGTAGCACTGAAGCTTTCTTT. This codes for CAIRFEGGSTEAFF.